This T cell receptor beta chain was captured in a study of cytomegalovirus exposure and HLA in healthy donors. To note about this clone: Its cognate antigen is unknown.

General study points: TCR sequences were mostly rare, though some public TCRs occurred in many donors. Earlier findings revealed that most TCR beta V segments proved productive either about 90% or about 30% of the time. The authors reported that TCR beta sequences could predict HLA-A and HLA-B alleles. These predictions were accurate for most subjects in the first cohort. The investigators catalogued 164 TCR beta chains as cytomegalovirus-associated.

V shed 3 bases and J 8 bases; nucleotides not matched to a gene: 19. The V gene's germline CDR1 is ENHRY and CDR2 SYGVKD. CDR3 length: 18 amino acids. Amplification used 60 Vbeta primers and 13 Jbeta primers. The assay was immunoSEQ multiplex PCR, and TCRdb's table has in-frame clones only and misses some. The repertoire holds roughly 150,000 clones, with roughly 80% as singletons. Sequenced material: PBMCs. The source of this sequence is a male donor in good health and CMV-seropositive. J is TRBJ2-7 and V is TRBV10-3; 10 bases map to TRBD2. The CDR3 loop is CAISDLKGLAGVKHKQYF. The CDR3 DNA sequence: TGTGCCATCAGTGATCTTAAGGGCCTAGCGGGAGTTAAGCACAAGCAGTACTTC.